This T cell receptor (beta chain) stems from a study of monozygotic twins with inflammatory bowel disease. Germline assignment: CDR1 SGHTA and CDR2 FQGNSA. The CDR3 sequence is 17 residues long. TCRdb reworked the 5' RACE reads into one entry per CDR3 protein, no DNA. The table gives about 300,000 distinct CDR3 sequences; the top ten clones make up roughly 5.3% of it. The J gene is TRBJ2-4, the V gene TRBV7-2. The receptor's source is a human donor with ulcerative colitis or Crohn's disease, or a healthy co-twin of an affected twin (not recorded which). The sequencing input was blood. This chain's CDR3 is CASSLRGQGVAKNIQYF.